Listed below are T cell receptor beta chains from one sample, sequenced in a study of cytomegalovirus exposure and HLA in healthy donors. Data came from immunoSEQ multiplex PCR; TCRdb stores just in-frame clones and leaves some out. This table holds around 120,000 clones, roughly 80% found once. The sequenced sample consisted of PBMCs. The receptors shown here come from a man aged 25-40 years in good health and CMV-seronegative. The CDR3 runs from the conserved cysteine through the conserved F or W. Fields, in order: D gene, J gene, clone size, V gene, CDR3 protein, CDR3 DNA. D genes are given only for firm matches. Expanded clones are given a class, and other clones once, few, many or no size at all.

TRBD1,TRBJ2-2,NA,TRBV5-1,CASSPRTGDTGELFF,TGCGCCAGCAGCCCTAGGACAGGGGATACCGGGGAGCTGTTTTTT
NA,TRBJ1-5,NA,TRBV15,CATSREAREGKPQHF,TGTGCCACCAGCAGAGAGGCCAGGGAGGGAAAGCCCCAGCATTTT
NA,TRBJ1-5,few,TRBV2,CASQRIDINQPQHF,TGTGCCAGCCAGAGGATAGATATCAATCAGCCCCAGCATTTT
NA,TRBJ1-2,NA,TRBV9,CASSVANGGYTF,TGTGCCAGCAGCGTAGCTAATGGTGGCTACACCTTC
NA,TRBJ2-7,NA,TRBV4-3,CASSQDEGQFSEQYF,TGCGCCAGCAGCCAAGATGAGGGTCAATTCTCTGAGCAGTACTTC
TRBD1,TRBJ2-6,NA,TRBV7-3,CASSLTGTGASGANVLTF,TGTGCCAGCAGCTTAACGGGGACAGGGGCCTCTGGGGCCAACGTCCTGACTTTC
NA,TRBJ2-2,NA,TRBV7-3,CASSLLLSGSDTGELFF,TGTGCCAGCAGCTTATTATTGTCGGGGTCGGACACCGGGGAGCTGTTTTTT
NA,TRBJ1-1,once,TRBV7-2,CASSLVLVPREAFF,TGTGCCAGCAGCTTAGTTTTGGTGCCCCGGGAAGCTTTCTTT
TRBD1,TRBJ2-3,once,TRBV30,CAWSDRDRTDTQYF,TGTGCCTGGAGTGACAGGGACAGAACAGATACGCAGTATTTT
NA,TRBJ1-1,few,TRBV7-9,CASNGQLNTEAFF,TGTGCCAGCAACGGACAGCTGAACACTGAAGCTTTCTTT
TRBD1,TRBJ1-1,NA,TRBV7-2,CASSPDRGGGNTEAFF,TGTGCCAGCAGCCCGGACAGGGGAGGGGGGAACACTGAAGCTTTCTTT
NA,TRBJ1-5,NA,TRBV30,CAWSGGTVSPQHF,TGTGCCTGGAGTGGCGGGACGGTCTCCCCCCAGCATTTT
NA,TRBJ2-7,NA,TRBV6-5,CASSYSRAGGPYEQYF,TGTGCCAGCAGTTACTCGAGGGCAGGGGGGCCCTACGAGCAGTACTTC
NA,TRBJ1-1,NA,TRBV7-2,CASSLDRVNTEAFF,TGTGCCAGCAGCTTAGATCGGGTGAACACTGAAGCTTTCTTT
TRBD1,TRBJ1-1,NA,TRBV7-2,CASSSRQGGREAFF,TGTGCCAGCAGCTCGAGACAGGGGGGTCGGGAAGCTTTCTTT
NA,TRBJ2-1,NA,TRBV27,CASSLLPGRVINEQFF,TGTGCCAGCAGTCTTCTCCCGGGCAGGGTTATAAATGAGCAGTTCTTC
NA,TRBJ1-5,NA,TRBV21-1,CASSLEGWNQPQHF,TGTGCCAGCAGCTTGGAGGGGTGGAATCAGCCCCAGCATTTT
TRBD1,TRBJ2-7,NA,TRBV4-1,CASSQDRDSSYEQYF,TGCGCCAGCAGCCAAGATAGGGACAGCTCCTACGAGCAGTACTTC
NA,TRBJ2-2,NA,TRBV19,CASSFLTGELFF,TGTGCCAGTAGTTTCCTAACCGGGGAGCTGTTTTTT
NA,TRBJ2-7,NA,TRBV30,CAWSLAKSGEQYF,TGTGCCTGGAGCCTAGCGAAATCTGGCGAGCAGTACTTC
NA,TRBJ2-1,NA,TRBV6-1,CASSDPRPLATSSYNEQFF,TGTGCCAGCAGTGACCCTCGGCCCCTAGCGACCTCCTCCTACAATGAGCAGTTCTTC
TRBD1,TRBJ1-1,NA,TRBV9,CASSAGTVNTEAFF,TGTGCCAGCAGCGCCGGGACAGTGAACACTGAAGCTTTCTTT
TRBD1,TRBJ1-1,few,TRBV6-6,CASERDRNTEAFF,TGTGCCAGCGAGAGGGACAGGAACACTGAAGCTTTCTTT
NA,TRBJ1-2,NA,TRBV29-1,CSVEPDTLFGYTF,TGCAGCGTTGAACCGGACACGCTGTTCGGCTACACCTTC
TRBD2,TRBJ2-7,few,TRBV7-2,CASSSSGDEQYF,TGTGCCAGCAGCTCTAGCGGGGACGAGCAGTACTTC